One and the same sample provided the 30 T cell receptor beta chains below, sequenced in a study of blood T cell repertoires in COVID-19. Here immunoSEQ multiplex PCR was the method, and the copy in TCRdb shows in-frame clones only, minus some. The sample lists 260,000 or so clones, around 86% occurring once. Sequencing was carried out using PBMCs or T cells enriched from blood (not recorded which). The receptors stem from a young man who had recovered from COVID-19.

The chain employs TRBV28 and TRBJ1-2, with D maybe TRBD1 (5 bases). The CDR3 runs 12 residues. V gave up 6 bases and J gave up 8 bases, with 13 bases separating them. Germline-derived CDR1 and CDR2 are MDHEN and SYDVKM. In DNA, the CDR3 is TGTGCCAGCAGGGACACGACAGACGGCTACACCTTC. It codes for CASRDTTDGYTF.

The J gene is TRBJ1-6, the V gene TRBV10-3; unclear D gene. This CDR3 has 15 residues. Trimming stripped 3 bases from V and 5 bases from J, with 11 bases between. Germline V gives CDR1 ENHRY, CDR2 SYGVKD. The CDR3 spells CAISELVPHNSPLHF. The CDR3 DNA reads TGTGCCATCAGTGAACTCGTTCCCCATAATTCACCCCTCCACTTT.

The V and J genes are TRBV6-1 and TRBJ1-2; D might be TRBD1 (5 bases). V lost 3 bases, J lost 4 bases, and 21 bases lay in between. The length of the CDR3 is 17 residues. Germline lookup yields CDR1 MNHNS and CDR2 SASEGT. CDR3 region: CASSEGGDRPLSYGYTF. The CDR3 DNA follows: TGTGCCAGCAGTGAGGGGGGAGACAGACCCCTGAGCTATGGCTACACCTTC.

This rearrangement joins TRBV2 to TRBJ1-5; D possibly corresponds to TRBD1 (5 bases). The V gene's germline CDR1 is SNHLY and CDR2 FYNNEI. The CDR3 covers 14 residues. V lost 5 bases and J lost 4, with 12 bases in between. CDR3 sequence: CASSTDSKNQPQHF. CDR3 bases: TGTGCCAGCAGTACTGACAGCAAGAATCAGCCCCAGCATTTT.

The CDR3: CASSPGSYEQYF. CDR3 DNA: TGTGCCAGCAGCCCAGGCAGCTACGAGCAGTACTTC. The rearrangement links TRBV7-2 to TRBJ2-7; no firm D call. V was cut by 5 bases and J by 3 bases, with 8 bases left in between. The germline CDR1 and CDR2 sequences are SGHTA and FQGNSA. The CDR3 consists of 12 residues.

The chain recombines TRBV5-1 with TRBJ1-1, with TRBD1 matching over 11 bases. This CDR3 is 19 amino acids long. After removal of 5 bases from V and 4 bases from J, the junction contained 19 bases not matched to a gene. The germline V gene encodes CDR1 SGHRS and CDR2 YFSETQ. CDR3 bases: TGCGCCAGCAGTGGACAGGGGGCCGAAGATTTCCGTGGGTTCACTGAAGCTTTCTTT. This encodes CASSGQGAEDFRGFTEAFF. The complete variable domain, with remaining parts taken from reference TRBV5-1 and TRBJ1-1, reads KAGVTQTPRYLIKTRGQQVTLSCSPISGHRSVSWYQQTPGQGLQFLFEYFSETQRNKGNFPGRFSGRQFSNSRSEMNVSTLELGDSALYLCASSGQGAEDFRGFTEAFFGQGTRLTVV.

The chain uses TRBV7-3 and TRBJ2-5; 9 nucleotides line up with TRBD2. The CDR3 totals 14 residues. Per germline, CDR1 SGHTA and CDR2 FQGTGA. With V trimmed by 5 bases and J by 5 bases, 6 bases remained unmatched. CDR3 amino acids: CASSIAGAGETQYF. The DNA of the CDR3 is TGTGCCAGCAGCATAGCGGGAGCCGGGGAGACCCAGTACTTC.

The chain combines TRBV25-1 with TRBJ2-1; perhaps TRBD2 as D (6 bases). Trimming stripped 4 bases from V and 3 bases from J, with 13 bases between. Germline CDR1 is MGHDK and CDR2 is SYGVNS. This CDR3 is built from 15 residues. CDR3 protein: CASSGITSSYNEQFF. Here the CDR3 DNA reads TGTGCCAGCAGTGGGATTACTAGCAGCTACAATGAGCAGTTCTTC.

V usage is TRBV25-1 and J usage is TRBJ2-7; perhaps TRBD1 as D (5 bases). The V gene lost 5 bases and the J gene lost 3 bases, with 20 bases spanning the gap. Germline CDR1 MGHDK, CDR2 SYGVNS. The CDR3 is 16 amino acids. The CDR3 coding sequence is TGTGCCAGCAGTCGCCTGGTAGGGGCGATATACTACGAGCAGTACTTC. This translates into CASSRLVGAIYYEQYF.

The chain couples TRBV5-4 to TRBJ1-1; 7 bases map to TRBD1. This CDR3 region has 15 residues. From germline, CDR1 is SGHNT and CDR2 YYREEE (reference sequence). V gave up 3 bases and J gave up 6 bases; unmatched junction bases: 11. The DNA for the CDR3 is TGTGCCAGCAGCTCGACAGGGTACGGGGCGGCTGAAGCTTTCTTT. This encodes CASSSTGYGAAEAFF.

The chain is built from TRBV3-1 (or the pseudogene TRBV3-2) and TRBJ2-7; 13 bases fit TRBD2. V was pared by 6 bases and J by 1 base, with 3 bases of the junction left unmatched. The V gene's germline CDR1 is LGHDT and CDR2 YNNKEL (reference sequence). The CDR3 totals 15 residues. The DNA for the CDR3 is TGTGCCAGCAGACGGACTAGCGGGGGATCCTACGAGCAGTACTTC. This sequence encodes CASRRTSGGSYEQYF.

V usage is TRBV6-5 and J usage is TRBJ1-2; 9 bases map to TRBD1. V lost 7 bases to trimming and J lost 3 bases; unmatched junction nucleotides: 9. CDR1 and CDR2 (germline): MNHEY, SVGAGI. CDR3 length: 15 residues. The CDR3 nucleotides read TGTGCCAGCAAGCTCTACAGGGGGCTCGACTATGGCTACACCTTC. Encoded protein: CASKLYRGLDYGYTF.

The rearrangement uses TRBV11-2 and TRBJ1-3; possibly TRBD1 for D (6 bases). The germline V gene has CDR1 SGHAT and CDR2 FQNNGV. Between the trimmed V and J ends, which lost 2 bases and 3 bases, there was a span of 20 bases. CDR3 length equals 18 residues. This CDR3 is CASSLNLGTPYYGNTIYF. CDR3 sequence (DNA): TGTGCCAGCAGCTTAAATTTAGGGACACCTTATTATGGAAACACCATATATTTT.

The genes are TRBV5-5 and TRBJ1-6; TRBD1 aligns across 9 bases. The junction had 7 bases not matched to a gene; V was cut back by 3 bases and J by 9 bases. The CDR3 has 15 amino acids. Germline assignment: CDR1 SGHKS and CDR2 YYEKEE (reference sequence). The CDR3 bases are TGTGCCAGCAGCTGGATAGGGACAGGGAGTTCACCCCTCCACTTT. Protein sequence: CASSWIGTGSSPLHF.

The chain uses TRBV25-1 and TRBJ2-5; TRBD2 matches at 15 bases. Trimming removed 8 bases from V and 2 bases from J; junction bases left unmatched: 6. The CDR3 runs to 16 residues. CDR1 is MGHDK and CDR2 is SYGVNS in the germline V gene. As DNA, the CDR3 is TGTGCCAGCGGAAAGGGACTAGCGGGAGGACAAGAGACCCAGTACTTC. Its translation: CASGKGLAGGQETQYF.

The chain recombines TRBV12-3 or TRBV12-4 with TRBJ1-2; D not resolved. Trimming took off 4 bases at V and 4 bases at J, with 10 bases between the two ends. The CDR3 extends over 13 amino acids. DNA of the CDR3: TGTGCCAGCAGTTGGAGACGGAGCTATGGCTACACCTTC. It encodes CASSWRRSYGYTF.

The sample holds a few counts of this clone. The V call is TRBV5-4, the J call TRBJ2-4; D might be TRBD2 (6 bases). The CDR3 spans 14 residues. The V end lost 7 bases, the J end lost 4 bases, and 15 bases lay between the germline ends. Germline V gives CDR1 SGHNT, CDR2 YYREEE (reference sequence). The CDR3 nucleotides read TGTGCCAGCCATTCTCTCGGAGGGAAAAACATTCAGTACTTC. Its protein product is CASHSLGGKNIQYF.

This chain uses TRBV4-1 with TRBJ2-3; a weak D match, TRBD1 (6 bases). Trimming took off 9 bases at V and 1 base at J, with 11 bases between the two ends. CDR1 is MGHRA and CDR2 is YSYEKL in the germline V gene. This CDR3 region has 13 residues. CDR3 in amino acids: CARGGSGTDTQYF. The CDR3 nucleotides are TGCGCCAGAGGGGGATCGGGCACAGATACGCAGTATTTT.

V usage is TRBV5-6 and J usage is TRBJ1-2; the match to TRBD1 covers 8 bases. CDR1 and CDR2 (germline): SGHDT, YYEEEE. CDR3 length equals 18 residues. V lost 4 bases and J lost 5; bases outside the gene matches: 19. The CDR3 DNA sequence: TGTGCCAGCAGCACCGACCGAACTGAACAGGGGGAAGAATATGGCTACACCTTC. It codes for CASSTDRTEQGEEYGYTF.

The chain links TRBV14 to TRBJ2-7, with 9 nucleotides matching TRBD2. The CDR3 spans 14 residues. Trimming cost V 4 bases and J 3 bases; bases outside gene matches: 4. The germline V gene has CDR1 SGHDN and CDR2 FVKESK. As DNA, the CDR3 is TGTGCCAGCAGCCGAGCGGGAGGAGGCTACGAGCAGTACTTC. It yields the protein CASSRAGGGYEQYF. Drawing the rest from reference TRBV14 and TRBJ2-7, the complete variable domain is EAGVTQFPSHSVIEKGQTVTLRCDPISGHDNLYWYRRVMGKEIKFLLHFVKESKQDESGMPNNRFLAERTGGTYSTLKVQPAELEDSGVYFCASSRAGGGYEQYFGPGTRLTVT.

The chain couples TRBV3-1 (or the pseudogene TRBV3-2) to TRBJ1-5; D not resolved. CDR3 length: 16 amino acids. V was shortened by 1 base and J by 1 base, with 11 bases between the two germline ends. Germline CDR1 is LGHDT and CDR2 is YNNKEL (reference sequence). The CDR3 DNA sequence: TGTGCCAGCAGCCAAGGGTTTGGGCCCAGCAATCAGCCCCAGCATTTT. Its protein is CASSQGFGPSNQPQHF.

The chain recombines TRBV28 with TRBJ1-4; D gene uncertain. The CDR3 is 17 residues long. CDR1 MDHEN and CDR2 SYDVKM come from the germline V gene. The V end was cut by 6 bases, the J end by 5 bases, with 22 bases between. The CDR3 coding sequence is TGTGCCAGCAGGCCCACGAATAACAGAAGGTACAATGAAAAACTGTTTTTT. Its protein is CASRPTNNRRYNEKLFF.

The CDR3 sequence is CASSVTGSGANVLTF. The CDR3 nucleotides read TGTGCCAGCAGTGTGACAGGGAGTGGGGCCAACGTCCTGACTTTC. The chain combines TRBV25-1 with TRBJ2-6, with 7 bases that match TRBD1. The CDR3 is 15 residues long. Germline-derived CDR1 and CDR2 are MGHDK and SYGVNS. V lost 4 bases to trimming and J lost 3 bases; unmatched junction nucleotides: 3.

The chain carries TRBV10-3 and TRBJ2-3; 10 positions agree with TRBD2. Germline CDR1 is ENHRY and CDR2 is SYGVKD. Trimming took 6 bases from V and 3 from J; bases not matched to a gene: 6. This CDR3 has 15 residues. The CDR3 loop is CAIRASGSGTDTQYF. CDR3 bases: TGTGCCATCAGGGCTAGCGGGAGTGGGACAGATACGCAGTATTTT.

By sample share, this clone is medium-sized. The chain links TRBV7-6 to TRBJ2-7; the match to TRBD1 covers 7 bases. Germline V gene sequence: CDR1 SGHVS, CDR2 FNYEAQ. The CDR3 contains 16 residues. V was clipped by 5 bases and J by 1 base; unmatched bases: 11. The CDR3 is CASSPFGQAQSYEQYF. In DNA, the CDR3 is TGTGCCAGCAGCCCTTTTGGACAGGCACAATCCTACGAGCAGTACTTC.

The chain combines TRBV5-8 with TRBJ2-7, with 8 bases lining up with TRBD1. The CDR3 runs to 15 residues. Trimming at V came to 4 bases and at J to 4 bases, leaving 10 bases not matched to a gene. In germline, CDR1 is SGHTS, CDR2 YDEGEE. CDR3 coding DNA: TGTGCCAGCAGCCTTGGACAGGGAATAGGGTACGAGCAGTACTTC. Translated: CASSLGQGIGYEQYF.

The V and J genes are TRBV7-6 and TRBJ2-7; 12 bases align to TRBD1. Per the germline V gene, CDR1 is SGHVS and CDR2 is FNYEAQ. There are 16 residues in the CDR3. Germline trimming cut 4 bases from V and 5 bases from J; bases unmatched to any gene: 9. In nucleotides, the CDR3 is TGTGCCAGCAGCTCGAACCCGGGGACAGGGGGCCACGAGCAGTACTTC. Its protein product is CASSSNPGTGGHEQYF. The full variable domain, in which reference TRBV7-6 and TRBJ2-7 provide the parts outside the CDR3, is GAGVSQSPRYKVTKRGQDVALRCDPISGHVSLYWYRQALGQGPEFLTYFNYEAQQDKSGLPNDRFSAERPEGSISTLTIQRTEQRDSAMYRCASSSNPGTGGHEQYFGPGTRLTVT.

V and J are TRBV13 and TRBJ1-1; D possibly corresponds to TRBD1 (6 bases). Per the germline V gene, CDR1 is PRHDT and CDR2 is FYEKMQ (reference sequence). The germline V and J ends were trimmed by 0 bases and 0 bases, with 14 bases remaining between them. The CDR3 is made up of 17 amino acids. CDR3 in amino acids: CASSLGPNRAVNTEAFF. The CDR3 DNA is TGTGCCAGCAGCTTAGGGCCAAACAGGGCTGTGAACACTGAAGCTTTCTTT. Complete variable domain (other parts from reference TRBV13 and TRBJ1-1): AAGVIQSPRHLIKEKRETATLKCYPIPRHDTVYWYQQGPGQDPQFLISFYEKMQSDKGSIPDRFSAQQFSDYHSELNMSSLELGDSALYFCASSLGPNRAVNTEAFFGQGTRLTVV.

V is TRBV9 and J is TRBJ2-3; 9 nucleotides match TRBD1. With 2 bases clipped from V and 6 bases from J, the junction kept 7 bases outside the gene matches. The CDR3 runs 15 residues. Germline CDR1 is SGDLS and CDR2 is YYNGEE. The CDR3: CASSVQDRGWDTQYF. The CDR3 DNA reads TGTGCCAGCAGCGTCCAGGACAGGGGCTGGGATACGCAGTATTTT. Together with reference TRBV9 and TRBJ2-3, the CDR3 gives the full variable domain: DSGVTQTPKHLITATGQRVTLRCSPRSGDLSVYWYQQSLDQGLQFLIQYYNGEERAKGNILERFSAQQFPDLHSELNLSSLELGDSALYFCASSVQDRGWDTQYFGPGTRLTVL.

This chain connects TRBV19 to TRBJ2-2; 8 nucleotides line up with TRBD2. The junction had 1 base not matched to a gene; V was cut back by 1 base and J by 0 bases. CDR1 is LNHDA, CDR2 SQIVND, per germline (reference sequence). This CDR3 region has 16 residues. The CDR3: CASSIVSGANTGELFF. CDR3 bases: TGTGCCAGTAGTATAGTTAGCGGGGCGAACACCGGGGAGCTGTTTTTT.